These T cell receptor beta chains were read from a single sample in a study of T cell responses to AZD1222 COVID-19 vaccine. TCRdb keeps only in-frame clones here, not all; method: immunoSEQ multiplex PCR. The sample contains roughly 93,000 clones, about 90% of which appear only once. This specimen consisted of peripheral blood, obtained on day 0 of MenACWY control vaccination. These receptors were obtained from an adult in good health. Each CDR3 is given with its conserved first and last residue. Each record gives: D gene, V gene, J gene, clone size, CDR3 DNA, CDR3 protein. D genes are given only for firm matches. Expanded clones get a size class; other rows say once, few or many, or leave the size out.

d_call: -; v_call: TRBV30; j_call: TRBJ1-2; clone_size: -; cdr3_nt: TGTGCCTGGACCACAGAGGAGGGTCAGGGCTATGGCTACACCTTC; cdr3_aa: CAWTTEEGQGYGYTF
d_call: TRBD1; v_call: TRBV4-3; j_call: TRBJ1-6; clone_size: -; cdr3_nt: TGCGCCAGCAGCCAATTCGACAGGGTGAATTCACCCCTCCACTTT; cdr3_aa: CASSQFDRVNSPLHF
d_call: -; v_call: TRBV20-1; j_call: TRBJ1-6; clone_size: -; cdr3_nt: TGCAGTGCTAGTATGGGGAGATTATCACCCCTCCACTTT; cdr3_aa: CSASMGRLSPLHF
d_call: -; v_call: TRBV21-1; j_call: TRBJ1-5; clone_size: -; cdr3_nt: TGTGCCAGCAGCAAAATCGACCCTCAGCCCCAGCATTTT; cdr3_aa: CASSKIDPQPQHF
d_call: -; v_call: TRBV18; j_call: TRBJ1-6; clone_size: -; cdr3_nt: TGTGCCAGCTCACCAGGGGTCCCTTTTGGTTCACCCCTCCACTTT; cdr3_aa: CASSPGVPFGSPLHF
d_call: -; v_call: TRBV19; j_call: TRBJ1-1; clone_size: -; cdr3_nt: TGTGCCAGTAGTACCCTGGGAGGGGACACTGAAGCTTTCTTT; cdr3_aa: CASSTLGGDTEAFF
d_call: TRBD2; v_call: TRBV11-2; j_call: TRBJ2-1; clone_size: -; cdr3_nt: TGTGCCAGCAGCTTAACGGGGGGTCTCGATGAGCAGTTCTTC; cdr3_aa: CASSLTGGLDEQFF
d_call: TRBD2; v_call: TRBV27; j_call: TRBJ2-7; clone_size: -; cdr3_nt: TGTGCCAGCAGTTTATCTAGCGGGGGGCCCACTAGCTCCTACGAGCAGTACTTC; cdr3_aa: CASSLSSGGPTSSYEQYF
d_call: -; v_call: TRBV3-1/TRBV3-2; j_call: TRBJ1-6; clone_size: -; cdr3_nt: TGTGCCAGCAGCCAAGAAGCAGGGTATAATTCACCCCTCCACTTT; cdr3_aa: CASSQEAGYNSPLHF
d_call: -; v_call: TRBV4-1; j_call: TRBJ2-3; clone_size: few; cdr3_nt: TGCGCCAGCAGCCAAGCCCCGAGGGGGGGCGCAGATACGCAGTATTTT; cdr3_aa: CASSQAPRGGADTQYF
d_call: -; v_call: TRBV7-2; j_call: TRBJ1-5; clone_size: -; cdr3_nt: TGTGCCAGCAGCCTAGGGGGGGCGGTAGGTCAGCCCCAGCATTTT; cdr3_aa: CASSLGGAVGQPQHF
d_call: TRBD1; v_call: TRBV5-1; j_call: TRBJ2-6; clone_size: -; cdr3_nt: TGCGCCAGCAGCCCCCGTAAAGGACAGGGGGAGGGGGCCAACGTCCTGACTTTC; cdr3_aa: CASSPRKGQGEGANVLTF
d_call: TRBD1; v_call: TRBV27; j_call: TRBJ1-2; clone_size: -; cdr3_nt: TGTGCCAGCAGTTTAATAACAGGGGGCTCGTTTGGCTACACCTTC; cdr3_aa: CASSLITGGSFGYTF
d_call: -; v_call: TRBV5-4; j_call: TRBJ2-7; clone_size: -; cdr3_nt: TGTGCCAGCAGCTTGGGGGGGCCCGAGCAGTACTTC; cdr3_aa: CASSLGGPEQYF
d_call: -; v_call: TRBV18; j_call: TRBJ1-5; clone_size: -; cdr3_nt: TGTGCCAGCTCACGGAGGAATCAGCCCCAGCATTTT; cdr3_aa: CASSRRNQPQHF
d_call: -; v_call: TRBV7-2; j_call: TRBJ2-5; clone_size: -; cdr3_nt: TGTGCCAGCAGACCCACTAGCTTCGAGACCCAGTACTTC; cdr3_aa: CASRPTSFETQYF
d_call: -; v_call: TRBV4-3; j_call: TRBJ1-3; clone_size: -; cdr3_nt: TGCGCCAGCAGCCTCGGGGACTCAAGTCGAAACACCATATATTTT; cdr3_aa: CASSLGDSSRNTIYF
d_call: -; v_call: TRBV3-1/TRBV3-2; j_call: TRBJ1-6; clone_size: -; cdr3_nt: TGTGCCAGCAGCTCAGTTGGGCAAGGGTCTAATTCACCCCTCCACTTT; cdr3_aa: CASSSVGQGSNSPLHF
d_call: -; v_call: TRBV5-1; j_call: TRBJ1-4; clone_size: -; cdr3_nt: TGCGCCAGCAGCTTGGAGGGGAAGAGGAATGAAAAACTGTTTTTT; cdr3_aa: CASSLEGKRNEKLFF
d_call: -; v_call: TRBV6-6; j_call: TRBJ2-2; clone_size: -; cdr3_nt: TGTGCCAGCAGTATAGGTACAGTACAGACGGTCGGGGAGCTGTTTTTT; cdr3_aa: CASSIGTVQTVGELFF
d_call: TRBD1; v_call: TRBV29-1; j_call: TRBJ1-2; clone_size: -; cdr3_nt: TGCACCACGGACAGGGCCAACTATGGCTACACCTTC; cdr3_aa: CTTDRANYGYTF
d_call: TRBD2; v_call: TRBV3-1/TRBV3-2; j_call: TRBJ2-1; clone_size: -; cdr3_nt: TGTGCCAGCAGGTTCAGGGTCGGGGGGAATGAGCAGTTCTTC; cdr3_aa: CASRFRVGGNEQFF
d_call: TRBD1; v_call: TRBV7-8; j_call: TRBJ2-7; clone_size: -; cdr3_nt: TGTGCCAGCAGCGTGGACAGGGGGGTCCACGAGCAGTACTTC; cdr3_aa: CASSVDRGVHEQYF
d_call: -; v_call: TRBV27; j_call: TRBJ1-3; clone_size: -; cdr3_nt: TGTGCCAGCAGTCCCAGCTCTGGAAACACCATATATTTT; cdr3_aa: CASSPSSGNTIYF
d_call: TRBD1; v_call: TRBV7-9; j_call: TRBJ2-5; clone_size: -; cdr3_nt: TGTGCCAGCAGCTTAGACGGGACAGGGGGCTGGGAGACCCAGTACTTC; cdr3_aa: CASSLDGTGGWETQYF
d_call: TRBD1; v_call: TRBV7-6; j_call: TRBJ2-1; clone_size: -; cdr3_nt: TGTGCCAGCAGCTCCGCAGGGGGCCCGGAGCAGTTCTTC; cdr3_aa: CASSSAGGPEQFF
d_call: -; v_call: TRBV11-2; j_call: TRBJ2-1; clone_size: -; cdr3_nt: TGTGCCAGCAGCTTAAAGGTCGGAAACTACAATGAGCAGTTCTTC; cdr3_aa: CASSLKVGNYNEQFF
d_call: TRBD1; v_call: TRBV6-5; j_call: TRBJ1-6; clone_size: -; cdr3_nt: TGTGCCAGCAGTTGGGGACAGGGCGAATCACCCCTCCACTTT; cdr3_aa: CASSWGQGESPLHF
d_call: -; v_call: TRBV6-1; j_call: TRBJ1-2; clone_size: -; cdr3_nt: TGTGCCACCAAACAGGAGAAAGGCTACACCTTC; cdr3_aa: CATKQEKGYTF
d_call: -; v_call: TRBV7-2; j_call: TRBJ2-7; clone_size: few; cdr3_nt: TGTGCCAGCAGCTTAGGACGGGGAGCCTACGAGCAGTACTTC; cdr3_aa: CASSLGRGAYEQYF
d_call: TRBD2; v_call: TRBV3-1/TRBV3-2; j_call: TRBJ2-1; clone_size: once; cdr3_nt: TGTGCCAGCAGCCGGACTAGCGGGGGACCCTACAATGAGCAGTTCTTC; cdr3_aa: CASSRTSGGPYNEQFF
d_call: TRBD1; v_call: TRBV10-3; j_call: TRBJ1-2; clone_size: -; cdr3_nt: TGTGCCATCAGTGAGGGACAGGGATGGTACTATGGCTACACCTTC; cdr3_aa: CAISEGQGWYYGYTF
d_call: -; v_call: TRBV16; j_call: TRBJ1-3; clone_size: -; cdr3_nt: TGTGCCAGCAGCCAGCTGGCTGCCTCTGGAAACACCATATATTTT; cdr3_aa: CASSQLAASGNTIYF
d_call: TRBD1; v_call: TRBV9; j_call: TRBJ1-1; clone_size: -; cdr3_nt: TGTGCCAGCAGCGTAGACCCCAGGGGGAGCACTGAAGCTTTCTTT; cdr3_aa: CASSVDPRGSTEAFF
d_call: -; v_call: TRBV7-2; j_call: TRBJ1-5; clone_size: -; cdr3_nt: TGTGCCAGCAGCTTACCCGGAAATCAGCCCCAGCATTTT; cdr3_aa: CASSLPGNQPQHF
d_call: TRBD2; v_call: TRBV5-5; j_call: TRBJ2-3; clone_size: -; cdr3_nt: TGTGCCAGCAGCCCCGTCAGGGGATTTGGCGGGGGGTGGACAGATACGCAGTATTTT; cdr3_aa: CASSPVRGFGGGWTDTQYF
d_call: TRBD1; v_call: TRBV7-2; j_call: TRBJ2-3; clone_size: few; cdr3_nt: TGTGCCAGCAGCCTGCTCGGACAGGGCGGGGATACGCAGTATTTT; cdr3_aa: CASSLLGQGGDTQYF
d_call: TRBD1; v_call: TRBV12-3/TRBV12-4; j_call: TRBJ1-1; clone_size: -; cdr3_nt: TGTGCCAGCAGGGGACAGGAGAACACTGAAGCTTTCTTT; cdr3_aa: CASRGQENTEAFF
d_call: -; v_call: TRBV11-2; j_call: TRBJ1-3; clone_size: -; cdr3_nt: TGTGCCAGCAGCTTAGGAGATTTAACTGGAAACACCATATATTTT; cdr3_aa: CASSLGDLTGNTIYF
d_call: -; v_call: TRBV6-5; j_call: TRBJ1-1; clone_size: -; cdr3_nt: TGTGCCAGCAGTTACTCACTTGGGCAGAACACTGAAGCTTTCTTT; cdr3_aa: CASSYSLGQNTEAFF
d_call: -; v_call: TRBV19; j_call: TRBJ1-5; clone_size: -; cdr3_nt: TGTGCCAGTAGTATAACCGGGTTTAGCAATCAGCCCCAGCATTTT; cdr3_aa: CASSITGFSNQPQHF
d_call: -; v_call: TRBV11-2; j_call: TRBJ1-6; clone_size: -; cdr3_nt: TGTGCCAGCAGCATTGGTAGGGTGGGCTCACCCCTCCACTTT; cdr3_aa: CASSIGRVGSPLHF
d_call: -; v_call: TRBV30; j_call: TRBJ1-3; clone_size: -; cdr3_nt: TGTGCCTGGACCCAGGGAACTGGAAACACCATATATTTT; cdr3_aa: CAWTQGTGNTIYF